This record covers a single TCR beta chain. Unmatched junction bases numbered 6, after V lost 4 bases and J lost 0 bases. Germline loops: CDR1 SQVTM, CDR2 ANQGSEA. The CDR3 totals 15 residues. 60 Vbeta and 13 Jbeta primers were used in PCR. Some clones are missing from TCRdb's copy, which holds only in-frame ones; the method was immunoSEQ multiplex PCR. This listing includes 45,000 or so clones. The sample belongs to a study of cytomegalovirus exposure and HLA in healthy donors. This chain links TRBV29-1 with TRBJ2-1; the match to TRBD1 covers 7 bases. The sequence was collected from a male donor in good health and CMV-seronegative. Specimen: PBMCs. This CDR3 is CSVGPQGSSYNEQFF. In DNA, the CDR3 is TGCAGCGTTGGCCCACAGGGGAGCTCCTACAATGAGCAGTTCTTC.